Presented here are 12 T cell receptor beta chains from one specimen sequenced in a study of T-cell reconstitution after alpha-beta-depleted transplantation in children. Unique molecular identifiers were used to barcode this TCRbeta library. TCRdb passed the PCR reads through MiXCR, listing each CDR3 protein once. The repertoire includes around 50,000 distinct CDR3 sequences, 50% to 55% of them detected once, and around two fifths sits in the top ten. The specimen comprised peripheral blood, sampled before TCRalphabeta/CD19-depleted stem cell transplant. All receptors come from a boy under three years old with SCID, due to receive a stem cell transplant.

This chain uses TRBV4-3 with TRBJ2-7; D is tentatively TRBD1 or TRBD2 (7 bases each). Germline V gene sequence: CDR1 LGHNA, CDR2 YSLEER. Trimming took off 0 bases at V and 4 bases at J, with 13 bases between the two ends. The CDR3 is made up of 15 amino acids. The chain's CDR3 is CASSQEGGGPYEQYF. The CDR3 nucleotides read TGCGCCAGCAGCCAAGAGGGAGGGGGCCCTTACGAGCAGTACTTC.

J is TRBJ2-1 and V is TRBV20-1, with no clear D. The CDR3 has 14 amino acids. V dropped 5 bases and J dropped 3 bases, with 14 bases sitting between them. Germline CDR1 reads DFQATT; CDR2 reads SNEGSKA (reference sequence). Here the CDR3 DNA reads TGCAGTGCTGAGGCTTGGTCGGGCTACAATGAGCAGTTCTTC. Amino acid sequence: CSAEAWSGYNEQFF.

This CDR3 is CASSFGTAGQETQYF. As DNA, the CDR3 is TGCGCCAGCAGCTTCGGGACAGCCGGCCAAGAGACCCAGTATTTT. This chain links TRBV5-1 with TRBJ2-3; 7 bases map to TRBD1. CDR3 size: 15 residues. The junction had 15 bases not matched to a gene; V was cut back by 2 bases and J by 12 bases. The V gene's germline CDR1 is SGHRS and CDR2 YFSETQ.

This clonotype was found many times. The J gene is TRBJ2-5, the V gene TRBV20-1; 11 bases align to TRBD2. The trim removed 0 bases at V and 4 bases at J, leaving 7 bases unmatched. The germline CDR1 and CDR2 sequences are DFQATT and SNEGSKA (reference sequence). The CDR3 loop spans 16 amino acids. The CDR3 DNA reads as TGCAGTGCTAGAGATGGGGAACTAGCGGGGGTAGAGACCCAGTACTTC. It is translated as CSARDGELAGVETQYF.

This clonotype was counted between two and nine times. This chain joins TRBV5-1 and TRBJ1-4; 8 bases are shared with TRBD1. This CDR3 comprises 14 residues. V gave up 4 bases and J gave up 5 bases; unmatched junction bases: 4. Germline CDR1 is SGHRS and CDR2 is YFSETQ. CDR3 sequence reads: CASSPGQGNEKLFF. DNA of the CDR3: TGCGCCAGCAGCCCAGGACAGGGCAATGAAAAACTGTTTTTT.

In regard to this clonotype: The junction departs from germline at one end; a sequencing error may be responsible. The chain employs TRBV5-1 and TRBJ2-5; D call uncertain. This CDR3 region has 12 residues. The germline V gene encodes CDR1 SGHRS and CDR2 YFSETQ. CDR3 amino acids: CASSLSRETQYF. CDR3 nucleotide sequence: TGTGCCAGCAGCTTAAGCAGGGAGACCCAGTACTTC.

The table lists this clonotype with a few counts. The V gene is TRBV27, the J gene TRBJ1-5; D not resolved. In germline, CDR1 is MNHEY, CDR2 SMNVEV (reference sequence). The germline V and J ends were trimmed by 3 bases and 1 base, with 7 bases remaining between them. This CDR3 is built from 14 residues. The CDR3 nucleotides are TGTGCCAGCAGTTTCGGCTCAAGCAATCAGCCCCAGCATTTT. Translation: CASSFGSSNQPQHF.

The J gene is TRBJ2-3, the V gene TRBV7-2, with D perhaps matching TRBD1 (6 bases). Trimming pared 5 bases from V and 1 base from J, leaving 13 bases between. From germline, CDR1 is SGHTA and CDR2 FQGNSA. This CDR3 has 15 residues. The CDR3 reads CASSTRAGGTDTQYF. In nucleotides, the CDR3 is TGTGCCAGCAGCACCAGGGCAGGGGGCACAGATACGCAGTATTTT.

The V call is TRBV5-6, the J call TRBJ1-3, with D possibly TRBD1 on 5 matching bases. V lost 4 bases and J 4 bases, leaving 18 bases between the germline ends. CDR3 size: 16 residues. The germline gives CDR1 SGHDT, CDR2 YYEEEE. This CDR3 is CASSPFLGERGNTIYF. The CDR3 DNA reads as TGTGCCAGCAGCCCCTTCCTGGGGGAGAGGGGAAACACCATATATTTT.

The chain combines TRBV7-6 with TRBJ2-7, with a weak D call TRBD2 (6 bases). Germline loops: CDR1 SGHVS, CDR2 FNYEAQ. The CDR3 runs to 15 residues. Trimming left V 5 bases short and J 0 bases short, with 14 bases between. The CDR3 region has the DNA TGTGCCAGCAGCCTCACTAGCCTAAGCTCCTACGAGCAGTACTTC. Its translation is CASSLTSLSSYEQYF.

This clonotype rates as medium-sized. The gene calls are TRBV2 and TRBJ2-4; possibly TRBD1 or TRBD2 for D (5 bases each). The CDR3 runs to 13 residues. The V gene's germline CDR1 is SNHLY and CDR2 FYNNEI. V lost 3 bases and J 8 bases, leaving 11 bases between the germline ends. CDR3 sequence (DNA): TGTGCCAGCAGTGATAATGGGGGTGACATTCAGTACTTC. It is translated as CASSDNGGDIQYF.

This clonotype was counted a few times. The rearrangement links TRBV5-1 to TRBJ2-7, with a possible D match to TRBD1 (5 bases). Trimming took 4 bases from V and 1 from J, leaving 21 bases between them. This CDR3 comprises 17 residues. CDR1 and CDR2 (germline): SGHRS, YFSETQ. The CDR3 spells CASSPSPTGLGSYEQYF. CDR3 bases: TGCGCCAGCAGCCCCTCCCCTACAGGATTAGGGTCCTACGAGCAGTACTTC.